This T cell receptor (beta chain) was sequenced during a study of beta chain features in type 1 diabetes. Since all of the isolated RNA was reverse transcribed, expressed TCRB transcripts were what got sequenced. Several million reads on average were seen across naive, central memory and regulatory T cell samples. Using immunoSEQ multiplex PCR, the repertoire was profiled, and TCRdb retains in-frame clones only, with some absent. The profile shows around 320,000 clones, approximately 14% of them singletons. Sampling consisted of one heparinised blood draw per donor, averaging approximately 120 mL. A remark on this clone: The antigen remains unidentified.

Study observations and caveats: For TCRB rearrangement, an influence of HLA type remained unresolved here. Cells that show high TCR expression could be over-represented by cDNA sequencing.

Trimming pared 4 bases from V and 8 bases from J, leaving 11 bases between. Looked up from germline, CDR1 is LGHNA and CDR2 is YSLEER. The CDR3 length is 13 residues. The chain carries TRBV4-3 and TRBJ2-2; D is possibly TRBD2 (6 bases). Sequencing was done on a sample of central memory CD4+ T cells from blood. This receptor was obtained from a man between 25 and 39 years old in good health. CDR3 DNA: TGCGCCAGCAGCCCCCAGACTAGAGGGGAGCTGTTTTTT. Translated, it gives CASSPQTRGELFF.